The following is a T cell receptor (beta chain) sequence with its context. Its target is unknown. This sample was included in a study of siplizumab effects on memory and regulatory T cells. CDR1 is SGDLS, CDR2 YYNGEE, per germline. The V end was cut by 0 bases, the J end by 3 bases, with 12 bases between. The CDR3 sequence is 15 residues long. The study's findings and limits: It was not possible to assign a naive or memory phenotype to roughly 80-96% of proliferating CD4+ or CD8+ clones. The diversity of naive T cells seemed greater than that of memory cells, and their alloresponse contribution seemed major. Reactions containing siplizumab showed mappable alloreactive CD4+ clones averaging roughly 67% Treg-derived, versus 25% to 30% in controls.

Clones were read by immunoSEQ multiplex PCR, and TCRdb kept only the in-frame ones, dropping some. This sample has around 100,000 clones; approximately 93% occur once, and the top ten carry 0.3%. Input material: non-Treg CD4+ T cells sorted from blood. The chain joins TRBV9 to TRBJ2-5, with a possible D match to TRBD1 (6 bases). This clonotype was obtained from a human donor in good health. The CDR3 is CASSVGGTGKETQYF. For the CDR3, the DNA is TGTGCCAGCAGCGTAGGGGGAACAGGGAAAGAGACCCAGTACTTC.